These T cell receptor beta chains were read from a single sample in a study of shared clonotypes between healthy human individuals. Data came from immunoSEQ multiplex PCR; TCRdb stores just in-frame clones and leaves some out. The sample gives approximately 530,000 clones, approximately 94% of which show up once; about 0.059% is in the top ten. Sequencing was performed on naive CD4+ T cells sorted from blood. The receptor set was obtained from a woman aged 30 to 39 in good health. Both conserved end residues are part of each CDR3.

TRBV28	CASSPPNRASNEKLFF
TRBV28	CASRGGTSGSYEQYF
TRBV6-5	CASSYSPGLLYNEQFF
TRBV7-2	CASSLYVDEQYF
TRBV18	CASSPLEGNEQYF
TRBV5-1	CASNQGLAGGDTQYF
TRBV11-2	CASSSKGTGNEKLFF
TRBV5-1	CASSPAGQGLEKLFF
TRBV29-1	CSVEGRLYNEQFF
TRBV7-3	CASSFTNTDTQYF